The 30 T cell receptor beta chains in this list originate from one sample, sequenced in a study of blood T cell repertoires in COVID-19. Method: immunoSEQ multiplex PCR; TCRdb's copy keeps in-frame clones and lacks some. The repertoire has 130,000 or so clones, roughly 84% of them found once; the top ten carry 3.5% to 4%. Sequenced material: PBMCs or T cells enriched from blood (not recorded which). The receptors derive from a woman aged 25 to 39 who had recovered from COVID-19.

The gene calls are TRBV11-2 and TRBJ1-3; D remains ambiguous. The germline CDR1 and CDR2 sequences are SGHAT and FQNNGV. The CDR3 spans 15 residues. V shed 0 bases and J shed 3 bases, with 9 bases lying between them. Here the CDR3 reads CASSLERGVGNTIYF. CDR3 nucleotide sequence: TGTGCCAGCAGCTTAGAACGGGGAGTTGGAAACACCATATATTTT.

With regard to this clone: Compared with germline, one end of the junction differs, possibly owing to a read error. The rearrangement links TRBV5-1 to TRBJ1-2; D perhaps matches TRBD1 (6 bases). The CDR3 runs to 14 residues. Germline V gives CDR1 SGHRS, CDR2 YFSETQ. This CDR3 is CARSPGGGGYGYTF. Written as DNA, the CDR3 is TGCGCCCGCAGCCCGGGGGGGGGCGGCTATGGCTACACCTTC. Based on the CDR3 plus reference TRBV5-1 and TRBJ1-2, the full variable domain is KAGVTQTPRYLIKTRGQQVTLSCSPISGHRSVSWYQQTPGQGLQFLFEYFSETQRNKGNFPGRFSGRQFSNSRSEMNVSTLELGDSALYLCARSPGGGGYGYTFGSGTRLTVV.

In DNA, the CDR3 is TGTGCCAGCAGCTTAGGGTGGGACAGGGGAAGTACCAATCAGCCCCAGCATTTT. Translated, it gives CASSLGWDRGSTNQPQHF. The chain is built from TRBV7-2 and TRBJ1-5; 10 bases are shared with TRBD1. Germline V gene data show CDR1 as SGHTA and CDR2 as FQGNSA. Trimming at V came to 1 base and at J to 3 bases, leaving 9 bases not matched to a gene. The CDR3 spans 18 residues.

As DNA, the CDR3 is TGCGCCAGCAGCGACCGGACAGGGAGAGGCTCACCCCTCCACTTT. This translates into CASSDRTGRGSPLHF. J is TRBJ1-6 and V is TRBV5-1; 8 bases map to TRBD1. V shed 4 bases and J 10 bases; nucleotides not matched to a gene: 10. Germline CDR1 and CDR2: SGHRS and YFSETQ. CDR3 size: 15 residues. Together with reference TRBV5-1 and TRBJ1-6, the CDR3 gives the full variable domain: KAGVTQTPRYLIKTRGQQVTLSCSPISGHRSVSWYQQTPGQGLQFLFEYFSETQRNKGNFPGRFSGRQFSNSRSEMNVSTLELGDSALYLCASSDRTGRGSPLHFGNGTRLTVT.

CDR3 sequence: CASRVGQGGGQYF. The CDR3 DNA reads as TGTGCCAGCAGGGTTGGACAGGGTGGAGGGCAGTACTTC. The chain recombines TRBV6-5 with TRBJ2-7; 8 bases match TRBD1. The length of the CDR3 is 13 residues. V lost 6 bases and J lost 9; bases outside the gene matches: 10. Germline loops: CDR1 MNHEY, CDR2 SVGAGI.

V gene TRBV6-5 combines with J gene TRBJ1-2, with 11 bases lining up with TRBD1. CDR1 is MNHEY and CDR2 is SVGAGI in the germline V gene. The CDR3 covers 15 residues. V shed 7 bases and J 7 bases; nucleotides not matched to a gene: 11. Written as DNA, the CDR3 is TGTGCCAGCACCAACCCAGGACAGGGGGCGTCTGGCTACACCTTC. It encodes CASTNPGQGASGYTF.

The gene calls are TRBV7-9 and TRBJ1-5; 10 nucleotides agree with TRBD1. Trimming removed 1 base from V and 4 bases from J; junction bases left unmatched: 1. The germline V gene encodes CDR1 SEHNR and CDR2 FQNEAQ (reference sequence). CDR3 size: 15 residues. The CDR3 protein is CASSLGTGGNQPQHF. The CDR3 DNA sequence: TGTGCCAGCAGCTTAGGGACAGGGGGAAATCAGCCCCAGCATTTT.

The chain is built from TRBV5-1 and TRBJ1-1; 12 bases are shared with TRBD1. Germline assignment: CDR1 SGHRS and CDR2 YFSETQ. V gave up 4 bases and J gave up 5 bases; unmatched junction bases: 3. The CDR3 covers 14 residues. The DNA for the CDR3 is TGCGCCAGCAGCCTGGGACAGGGGGCAACTGAAGCTTTCTTT. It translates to CASSLGQGATEAFF.

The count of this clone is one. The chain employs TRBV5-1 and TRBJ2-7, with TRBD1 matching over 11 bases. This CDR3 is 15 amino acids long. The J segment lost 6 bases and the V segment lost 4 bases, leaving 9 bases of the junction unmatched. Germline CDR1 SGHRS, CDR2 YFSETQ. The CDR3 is CASSAGQGARGEQYF. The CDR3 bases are TGCGCCAGCAGCGCCGGACAGGGGGCGCGGGGCGAGCAGTACTTC.

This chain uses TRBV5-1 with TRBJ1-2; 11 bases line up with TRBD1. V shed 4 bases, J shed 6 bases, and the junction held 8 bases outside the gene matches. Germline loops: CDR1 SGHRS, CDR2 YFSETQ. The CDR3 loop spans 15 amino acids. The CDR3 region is CASSLKGQGANGYTF. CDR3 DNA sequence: TGCGCCAGCAGCCTAAAAGGACAGGGGGCCAATGGCTACACCTTC.

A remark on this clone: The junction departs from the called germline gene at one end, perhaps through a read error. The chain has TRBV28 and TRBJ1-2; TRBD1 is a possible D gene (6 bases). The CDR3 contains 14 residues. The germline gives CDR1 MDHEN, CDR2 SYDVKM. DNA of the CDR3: TGCGCCCCGCCGGGGGGGGGCCGGGCCTATGGCTACACCTTC. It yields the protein CAPPGGGRAYGYTF.

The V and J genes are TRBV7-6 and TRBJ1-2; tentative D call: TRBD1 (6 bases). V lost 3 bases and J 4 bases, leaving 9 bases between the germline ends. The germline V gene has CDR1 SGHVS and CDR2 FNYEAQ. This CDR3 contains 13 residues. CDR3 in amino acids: CASSFQGFYGYTF. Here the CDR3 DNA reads TGTGCCAGCAGCTTTCAGGGGTTCTATGGCTACACCTTC.

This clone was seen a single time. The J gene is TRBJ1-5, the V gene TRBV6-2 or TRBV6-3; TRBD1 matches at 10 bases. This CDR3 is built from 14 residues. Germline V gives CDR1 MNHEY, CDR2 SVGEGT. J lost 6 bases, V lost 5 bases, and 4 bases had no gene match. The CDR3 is CASSRDRGLQPQHF. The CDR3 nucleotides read TGTGCCAGCAGTAGAGACAGGGGGCTTCAGCCCCAGCATTTT.

CDR3 DNA: TGTGCCAGCAGGGCCCTAGCGGGGGACTACAATGAGCAGTTCTTC. Its translation is CASRALAGDYNEQFF. The chain employs TRBV2 and TRBJ2-1; 10 bases match TRBD2. J gave up 3 bases and V 6 bases, and 5 bases lay outside the gene matches. The CDR3 spans 15 residues. Germline V gene lookup returns CDR1 SNHLY and CDR2 FYNNEI. The full variable domain, completed using reference TRBV2 and TRBJ2-1, is EPEVTQTPSHQVTQMGQEVILRCVPISNHLYFYWYRQILGQKVEFLVSFYNNEISEKSEIFDDQFSVERPDGSNFTLKIRSTKLEDSAMYFCASRALAGDYNEQFFGPGTRLTVL.

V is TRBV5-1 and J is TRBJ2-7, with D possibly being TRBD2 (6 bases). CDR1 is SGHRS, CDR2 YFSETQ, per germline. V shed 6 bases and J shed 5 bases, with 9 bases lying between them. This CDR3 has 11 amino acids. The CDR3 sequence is CASTGGHEQYF. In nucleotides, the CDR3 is TGCGCCAGCACCGGGGGACACGAGCAGTACTTC.

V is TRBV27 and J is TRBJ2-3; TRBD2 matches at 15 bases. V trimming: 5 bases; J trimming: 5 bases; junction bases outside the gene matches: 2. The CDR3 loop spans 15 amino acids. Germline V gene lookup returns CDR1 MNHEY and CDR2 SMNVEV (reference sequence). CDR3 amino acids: CASSGLAGGKDTQYF. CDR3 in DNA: TGTGCCAGCAGTGGACTAGCGGGAGGGAAAGATACGCAGTATTTT.

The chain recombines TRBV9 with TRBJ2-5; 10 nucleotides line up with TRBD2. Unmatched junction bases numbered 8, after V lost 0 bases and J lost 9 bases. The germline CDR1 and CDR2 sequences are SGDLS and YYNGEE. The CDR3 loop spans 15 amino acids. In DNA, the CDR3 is TGTGCCAGCAGCGTAGCTAGCGGGAGTATGTTTGCCCAGTACTTC. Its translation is CASSVASGSMFAQYF.

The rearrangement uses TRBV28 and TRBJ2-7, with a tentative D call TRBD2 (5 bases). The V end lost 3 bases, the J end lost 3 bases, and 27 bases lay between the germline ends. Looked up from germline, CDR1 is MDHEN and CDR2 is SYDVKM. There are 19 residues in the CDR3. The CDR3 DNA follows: TGTGCCAGCAGTTTCCTCTCCCCCCTGGACTGGTCCCACTACTACGAGCAGTACTTC. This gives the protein CASSFLSPLDWSHYYEQYF. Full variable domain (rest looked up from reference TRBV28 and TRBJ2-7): DVKVTQSSRYLVKRTGEKVFLECVQDMDHENMFWYRQDPGLGLRLIYFSYDVKMKEKGDIPEGYSVSREKKERFSLILESASTNQTSMYLCASSFLSPLDWSHYYEQYFGPGTRLTVT.

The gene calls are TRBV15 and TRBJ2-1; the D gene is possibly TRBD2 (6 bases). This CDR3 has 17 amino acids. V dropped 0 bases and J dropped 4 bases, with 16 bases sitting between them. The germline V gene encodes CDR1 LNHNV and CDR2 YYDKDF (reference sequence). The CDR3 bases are TGTGCCACCAGCAGAGATGGTGGGGCTAGCGTTTACAATGAGCAGTTCTTC. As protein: CATSRDGGASVYNEQFF.

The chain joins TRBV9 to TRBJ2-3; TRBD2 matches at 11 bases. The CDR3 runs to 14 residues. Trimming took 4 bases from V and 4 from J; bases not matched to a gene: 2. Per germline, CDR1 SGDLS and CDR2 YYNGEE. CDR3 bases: TGTGCCAGCAGCCTGGGACTAGCGGCAGATACGCAGTATTTT. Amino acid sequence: CASSLGLAADTQYF.

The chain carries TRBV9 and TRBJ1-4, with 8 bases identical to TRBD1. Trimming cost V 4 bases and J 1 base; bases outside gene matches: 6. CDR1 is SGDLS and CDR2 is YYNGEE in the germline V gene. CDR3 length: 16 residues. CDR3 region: CASSSGQGVTNEKLFF. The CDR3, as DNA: TGTGCCAGCAGCTCAGGACAGGGTGTAACTAATGAAAAACTGTTTTTT.

In DNA, the CDR3 is TGCGCCAGCAGCTTGGATTTCCGGGGAGGGGGTAATGAAGCTTTCTTT. Translation: CASSLDFRGGGNEAFF. The chain has TRBV5-1 and TRBJ1-1, with D perhaps TRBD1 (6 bases). Between the trimmed V and J ends, which lost 0 bases and 7 bases, there was a span of 19 bases. CDR3 length: 16 amino acids. CDR1 is SGHRS, CDR2 YFSETQ, per germline.

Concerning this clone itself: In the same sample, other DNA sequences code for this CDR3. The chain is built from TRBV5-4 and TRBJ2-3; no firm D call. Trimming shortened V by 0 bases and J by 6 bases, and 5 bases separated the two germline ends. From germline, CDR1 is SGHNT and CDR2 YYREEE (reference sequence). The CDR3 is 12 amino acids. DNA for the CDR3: TGTGCCAGCAGCTTGGAACTCGATACGCAGTATTTT. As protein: CASSLELDTQYF.

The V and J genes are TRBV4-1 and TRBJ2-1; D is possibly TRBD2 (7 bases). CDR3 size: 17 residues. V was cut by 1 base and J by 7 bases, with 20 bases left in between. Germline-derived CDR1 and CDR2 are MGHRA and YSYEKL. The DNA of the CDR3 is TGCGCCAGCAGCCAAGTAGGGGGGGGAGGGCCTAAGAATGAGCAGTTCTTC. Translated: CASSQVGGGGPKNEQFF.

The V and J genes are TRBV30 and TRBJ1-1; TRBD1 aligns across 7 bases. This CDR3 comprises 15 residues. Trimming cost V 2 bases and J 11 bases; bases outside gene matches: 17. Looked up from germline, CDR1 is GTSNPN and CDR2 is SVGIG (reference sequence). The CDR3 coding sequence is TGTGCCTGGAGTTCAGGGGGGCGGGCGGTCCCGCGGGCTTTCTTT. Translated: CAWSSGGRAVPRAFF.

CDR3 DNA sequence: TGTGCCAGCAGTGAACAGCAGGCCCAGCCCCAGCATTTT. It codes for CASSEQQAQPQHF. V is TRBV6-1 and J is TRBJ1-5; D not certain. This CDR3 has 13 amino acids. V was shortened by 2 bases and J by 7 bases, with 9 bases between the two germline ends. Germline lookup yields CDR1 MNHNS and CDR2 SASEGT.

DNA for the CDR3: TGTGCCACCAGGGCTGGGAGTAATGAAAAACTGTTTTTT. Protein: CATRAGSNEKLFF. The chain uses TRBV24-1 and TRBJ1-4, with unresolved D. CDR1 KGHDR and CDR2 SFDVKD come from the germline V gene. The CDR3 is 13 residues long. V was cut by 7 bases and J by 4 bases, with 9 bases left in between.

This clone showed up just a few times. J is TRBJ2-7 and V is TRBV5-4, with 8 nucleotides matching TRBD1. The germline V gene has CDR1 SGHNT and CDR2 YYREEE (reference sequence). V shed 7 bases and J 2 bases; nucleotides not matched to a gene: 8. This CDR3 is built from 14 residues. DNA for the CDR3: TGTGCCAGCGGGAGAGACAGGGGAACCTACGAGCAGTACTTC. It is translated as CASGRDRGTYEQYF.

CDR3 DNA sequence: TGCGCCAGCAGCCAGGGTACGACAGGGACAAACGAAAAACTGTTTTTT. It translates to CASSQGTTGTNEKLFF. V and J are TRBV4-3 and TRBJ1-4; 7 nucleotides align to TRBD1. Per the germline V gene, CDR1 is LGHNA and CDR2 is YSLEER. This CDR3 is 16 amino acids long. Losses at the gene ends were 3 bases for V and 8 bases for J; bases not matched to a gene: 12.

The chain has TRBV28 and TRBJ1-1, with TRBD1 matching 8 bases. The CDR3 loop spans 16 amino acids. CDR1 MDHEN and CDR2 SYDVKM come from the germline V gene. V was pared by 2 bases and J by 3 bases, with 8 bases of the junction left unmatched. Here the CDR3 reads CASSLKQGGGYTEAFF. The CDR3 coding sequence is TGTGCCAGCAGTTTAAAACAGGGGGGTGGGTACACTGAAGCTTTCTTT.